This T cell receptor beta chain was retrieved from a study of CXCR3-negative and CXCR3-positive naive CD8 T cells. Researchers prepared the TRB cDNA libraries using 5' RACE with UMI labels. TCRdb re-called the 5' RACE reads; every CDR3 protein appears as one record, without DNA. The sample includes roughly 28,000 distinct CDR3 sequences. The material sequenced was memory CD8+ T cells from blood. This receptor was taken from a human donor in good health. Some clones in this sample may be carry-over from other donors' samples.

CDR3: CASSDSTGELFF. The chain has TRBV6-4 and TRBJ2-2. The CDR3 contains 12 residues. CDR1 is MRHNA and CDR2 is SNTAGT in the germline V gene.